This TCR beta chain stems from a study of shared clonotypes between healthy human individuals. Study results and caveats: Approximately 5% was the fraction of naive CD4 clonotypes found shared across a handful of donors.

The CDR3 extends over 14 amino acids. V gave up 2 bases and J gave up 7 bases, with 11 bases separating them. From germline, CDR1 is SEHNR and CDR2 FQNEAQ (reference sequence). About this clone itself: Its antigen remains unidentified.

Memory CD4+ cells were the fraction left after CD45RA+ naive selection. The run depth of the assay was deep. Sequenced by immunoSEQ multiplex PCR; TCRdb stores in-frame clones only, minus some. The table shows 600,000 to 800,000 clones, with approximately 72% occurring only once. This receptor was taken from a woman aged 30 to 39 in good health. The sample consisted of memory CD4+ T cells sorted from blood. Subset here: CD45RA-negative fraction. This chain uses TRBV7-9 with TRBJ1-4; D might be TRBD1 (6 bases). CDR3 protein: CASSLKGVSEKLFF. DNA of the CDR3: TGTGCCAGCAGCTTAAAGGGGGTCAGTGAAAAACTGTTTTTT.